A single sample gave rise to the 23 T cell receptor beta chains below, sequenced in a study of CD8 T cells in ankylosing spondylitis. TCRdb reprocessed the 5' RACE reads via MiXCR and lists one record per CDR3 protein. The sample consists of about 140,000 distinct CDR3 sequences, more than 7% of them appearing once. Sequenced sample: synovial fluid, either unsorted or a sorted T cell fraction (not recorded which). These receptors were collected from a male donor with ankylosing spondylitis.

Many counts were recorded for this clonotype. The chain recombines TRBV5-1 with TRBJ2-7; 7 bases map to TRBD1. This CDR3 has 15 residues. CDR1 is SGHRS, CDR2 YFSETQ, per germline. Unmatched junction bases numbered 9, after V lost 3 bases and J lost 3 bases. The CDR3 is CASSSSLGQLYEQYF. The CDR3 bases are TGCGCCAGCAGCTCTTCCCTGGGACAGCTCTACGAGCAGTACTTC.

This clonotype was counted once. A much larger clone lies one base from this, so it may be a read error. The CDR3 nucleotides are TGCGGTGCTAAGACGGGGGGTACTGAAGCTTTCTTT. It encodes CGAKTGGTEAFF. The chain joins TRBV20-1 to TRBJ1-1; the D gene is possibly TRBD1 (5 bases). The germline V gene encodes CDR1 DFQATT and CDR2 SNEGSKA (reference sequence). The CDR3 is 12 residues long.

This clonotype has ten or more counts. The CDR3 region is CASSVGPGLTEAFF. The CDR3, as DNA: TGTGCCAGCAGTGTGGGCCCCGGGCTCACTGAAGCTTTCTTT. The V gene is TRBV28, the J gene TRBJ1-1; D remains unclear. The CDR3 is 14 amino acids. Between the trimmed V and J ends, which lost 5 bases and 4 bases, there was a span of 14 bases. The germline V gene has CDR1 MDHEN and CDR2 SYDVKM.

This clonotype was counted many times. V usage is TRBV18 and J usage is TRBJ1-3, with D perhaps matching TRBD1 (6 bases). V shed 3 bases and J shed 0 bases, with 15 bases lying between them. The CDR3 spans 17 residues. Germline V gene sequence: CDR1 KGHSH, CDR2 LQKENI. CDR3 amino acids: CASSPRGGSISGNTIYF. CDR3 coding DNA: TGTGCCAGCTCACCCCGAGGGGGGTCCATCTCTGGAAACACCATATATTTT.

This clonotype appeared many times. The rearrangement links TRBV11-2 to TRBJ2-2; TRBD2 matches at 13 bases. This CDR3 spans 15 amino acids. The V gene's germline CDR1 is SGHAT and CDR2 FQNNGV. V shed 3 bases, J shed 6 bases, and the junction held 1 base outside the gene matches. The CDR3 DNA is TGTGCCAGCAGCTTCACTAGCGGGGGGGCCGGGGAGCTGTTTTTT. It specifies CASSFTSGGAGELFF.

This clonotype has a count of ten or more. The rearrangement joins TRBV20-1 to TRBJ2-1, with D maybe TRBD1 (6 bases). Trimming took off 0 bases at V and 8 bases at J, with 14 bases between the two ends. This CDR3 has 14 residues. The germline CDR1 and CDR2 sequences are DFQATT and SNEGSKA (reference sequence). The CDR3 DNA is TGCAGTGCTAGAGAAGCAGGGGCGTGGGATGAGCAGTTCTTC. It yields the protein CSAREAGAWDEQFF.

J is TRBJ1-3 and V is TRBV20-1; 9 bases match TRBD1. Germline V gives CDR1 DFQATT, CDR2 SNEGSKA (reference sequence). The V segment lost 3 bases and the J segment 5 bases; nucleotides outside the gene matches: 5. The CDR3 runs to 14 residues. The CDR3 DNA follows: TGCAGTGCTAGGAAGACAGGGGGTAGAAACACCATATATTTT. Translating gives CSARKTGGRNTIYF.

This clonotype was detected only a few times. The chain recombines TRBV5-1 with TRBJ2-1; 7 nucleotides match TRBD2. With 6 bases clipped from V and 4 bases from J, the junction kept 7 bases outside the gene matches. This CDR3 region has 14 residues. Germline lookup yields CDR1 SGHRS and CDR2 YFSETQ. CDR3 nucleotides: TGCGCCAGCACCCCCGGCGGGGGTTACAATGAGCAGTTCTTC. It yields the protein CASTPGGGYNEQFF.

Many counts were recorded for this clonotype. The chain has TRBV6-1 and TRBJ1-1, with D possibly TRBD1 on 6 matching bases. V lost 6 bases to trimming and J lost 3 bases, with 11 bases between them. Germline V lookup: CDR1 MNHNS, CDR2 SASEGT. The CDR3 length is 13 residues. The CDR3 reads CASSLTGYTEAFF. The CDR3 DNA sequence: TGTGCCAGCAGCCTTACAGGGTACACTGAAGCTTTCTTT.

This clonotype occurred many times. V is TRBV5-1 and J is TRBJ2-3; TRBD1 matches at 8 bases. After removal of 0 bases from V and 2 bases from J, the junction contained 2 bases not matched to a gene. This CDR3 has 15 residues. In germline, CDR1 is SGHRS, CDR2 YFSETQ. The CDR3 bases are TGCGCCAGCAGCTTGGACAGGGGGGACACAGATACGCAGTATTTT. Translation gives CASSLDRGDTDTQYF.

Only a few counts were recorded for this clonotype. The chain has TRBV20-1 and TRBJ2-7; TRBD2 aligns across 8 bases. The germline CDR1 and CDR2 sequences are DFQATT and SNEGSKA (reference sequence). V was pared by 3 bases and J by 0 bases, with 4 bases of the junction left unmatched. The CDR3 consists of 14 residues. CDR3 nucleotides: TGCAGTGCTAGCGGGGGGGCACACTCCTACGAGCAGTACTTC. Protein: CSASGGAHSYEQYF.

This clonotype was seen repeatedly, ten times or more. The gene calls are TRBV20-1 and TRBJ2-7; D could derive from TRBD1 or TRBD2 (7 bases each). V was pared by 3 bases and J by 0 bases, with 15 bases between. The length of the CDR3 is 15 residues. Germline V gene data show CDR1 as DFQATT and CDR2 as SNEGSKA (reference sequence). CDR3 DNA: TGCAGTGCTAGTGACAGGGAGGGGGTCTCCTACGAGCAGTACTTC. This sequence encodes CSASDREGVSYEQYF.

This clonotype was counted at least ten times. The chain recombines TRBV6-6 with TRBJ1-1; D unclear. This CDR3 comprises 13 residues. Deletions cut 5 bases from V and 3 bases from J, with 10 bases between. From germline, CDR1 is MNHNY and CDR2 SVGAGI (reference sequence). CDR3 region: CASSQDGDTEAFF. CDR3 bases: TGTGCCAGCAGTCAGGACGGCGACACTGAAGCTTTCTTT.

This clonotype was detected ten times or more. The chain combines TRBV2 with TRBJ1-3; D is uncertain. Trimming removed 10 bases from V and 1 base from J, with 11 bases in between. Germline assignment: CDR1 SNHLY and CDR2 FYNNEI. The CDR3 is 13 amino acids. This chain's CDR3 is CATGRESGNTIYF. CDR3 in DNA: TGTGCCACCGGAAGAGAATCTGGAAACACCATATATTTT.

There are many counts of this clonotype. J is TRBJ1-6 and V is TRBV7-2, with D perhaps matching TRBD1 (5 bases). The germline CDR1 and CDR2 sequences are SGHTA and FQGNSA. V shed 3 bases and J shed 11 bases, with 11 bases lying between them. The CDR3 totals 13 residues. This CDR3 reads CASSLAGHPPLHF. In DNA form, the CDR3 reads TGTGCCAGCAGCTTGGCAGGGCATCCACCCCTCCACTTT. Supplemented by reference TRBV7-2 and TRBJ1-6, the full variable domain reads GAGVSQSPSNKVTEKGKDVELRCDPISGHTALYWYRQSLGQGLEFLIYFQGNSAPDKSGLPSDRFSAERTGGSVSTLTIQRTQQEDSAVYLCASSLAGHPPLHFGNGTRLTVT.

This clonotype was seen many times. The chain combines TRBV20-1 with TRBJ2-1; 11 nucleotides line up with TRBD2. This CDR3 region has 15 residues. Germline CDR1 is DFQATT and CDR2 is SNEGSKA (reference sequence). V lost 3 bases and J lost 5; bases outside the gene matches: 6. This CDR3 is CSASLGTSGNNEQFF. DNA for the CDR3: TGCAGTGCTAGCCTCGGGACTAGCGGCAACAATGAGCAGTTCTTC.

This clonotype was counted between two and nine times. The rearrangement links TRBV6-2 or TRBV6-3 to TRBJ2-1, with 9 positions matching TRBD1. Germline CDR1 is MNHEY and CDR2 is SVGEGT. There are 14 residues in the CDR3. Losses at the gene ends were 8 bases for V and 4 bases for J; bases not matched to a gene: 6. CDR3 loop: CASRPGQGYNEQFF. The DNA of the CDR3 is TGTGCCAGCCGTCCGGGACAGGGATACAATGAGCAGTTCTTC.

A remark on this clonotype: A junction boundary mismatches the germline segment, possibly from a read error. The CDR3 region has the DNA TGTGCCAGCAGTGCTAACAGGGCCTCTGGGGACTTC. Its protein is CASSANRASGDF. V usage is TRBV2 and J usage is TRBJ2-7, with D possibly TRBD1 on 6 matching bases. The CDR3 runs to 12 residues. Per the germline V gene, CDR1 is SNHLY and CDR2 is FYNNEI.

Ten or more counts support this clonotype. The chain recombines TRBV5-1 with TRBJ2-5, with 8 bases that match TRBD1. Germline loops: CDR1 SGHRS, CDR2 YFSETQ. V shed 4 bases and J 4 bases; nucleotides not matched to a gene: 9. The CDR3 has 15 amino acids. CDR3 bases: TGCGCCAGCAGCCTAGACAGGGGAGGACGAGAGACCCAGTACTTC. Residues: CASSLDRGGRETQYF.

This clonotype was detected a few times. The chain has TRBV20-1 and TRBJ2-1; tentatively, D is TRBD2 (6 bases). The V end lost 5 bases, the J end lost 5 bases, and 13 bases lay between the germline ends. Germline lookup yields CDR1 DFQATT and CDR2 SNEGSKA (reference sequence). This CDR3 comprises 13 residues. CDR3 residues: CSAFRLVHNEQFF. DNA for the CDR3: TGCAGTGCTTTTCGACTAGTTCACAATGAGCAGTTCTTC.

This clonotype turned up a few times. Being one base from a much bigger clone, this may be a read error. The chain uses TRBV13 and TRBJ2-7, with a tentative D call TRBD1 (5 bases). V shed 3 bases and J shed 3 bases, with 9 bases lying between them. The CDR3 is made up of 13 amino acids. CDR1 is PRHDT, CDR2 FYEKMQ, per germline (reference sequence). The CDR3 spells CASSFVDSYEQYF. The CDR3 coding sequence is TGTGCCAGCAGCTTTGTAGACAGCTACGAGCAGTACTTC.

This clonotype turned up a few times. The chain uses TRBV4-2 and TRBJ2-7; D unresolved. The V and J ends lost 0 bases and 0 bases respectively, with 12 bases between them. Germline-derived CDR1 and CDR2 are LGHNA and YNFKEQ. CDR3 length: 16 amino acids. CDR3 amino acids: CASSQDFSKGSYEQYF. The CDR3 coding sequence is TGTGCCAGCAGCCAAGACTTCAGCAAGGGCTCCTACGAGCAGTACTTC.

This clonotype was recorded at least ten times. Here the CDR3 DNA reads TGCAGTGCTAGAGCCCGACAGACTAATACGCAGTATTTT. It specifies CSARARQTNTQYF. The chain combines TRBV20-1 with TRBJ2-3; the D gene could be TRBD1 or TRBD2 (5 bases each). Trimming took 1 base from V and 7 from J, leaving 12 bases between them. The CDR3 contains 13 residues. Per the germline V gene, CDR1 is DFQATT and CDR2 is SNEGSKA (reference sequence).